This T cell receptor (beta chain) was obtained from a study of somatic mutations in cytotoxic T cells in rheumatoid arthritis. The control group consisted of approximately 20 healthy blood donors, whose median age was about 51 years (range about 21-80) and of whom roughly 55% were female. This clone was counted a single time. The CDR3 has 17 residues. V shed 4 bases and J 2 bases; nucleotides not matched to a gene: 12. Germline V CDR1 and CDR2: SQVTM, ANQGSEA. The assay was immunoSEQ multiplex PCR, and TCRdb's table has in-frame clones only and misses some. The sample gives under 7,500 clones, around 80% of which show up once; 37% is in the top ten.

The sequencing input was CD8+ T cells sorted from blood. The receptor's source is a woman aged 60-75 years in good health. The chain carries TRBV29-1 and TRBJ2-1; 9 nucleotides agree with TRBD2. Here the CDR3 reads CSVGGTSSQGTYNEQFF. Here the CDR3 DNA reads TGCAGCGTTGGGGGGACTAGCTCACAAGGCACCTACAATGAGCAGTTCTTC.